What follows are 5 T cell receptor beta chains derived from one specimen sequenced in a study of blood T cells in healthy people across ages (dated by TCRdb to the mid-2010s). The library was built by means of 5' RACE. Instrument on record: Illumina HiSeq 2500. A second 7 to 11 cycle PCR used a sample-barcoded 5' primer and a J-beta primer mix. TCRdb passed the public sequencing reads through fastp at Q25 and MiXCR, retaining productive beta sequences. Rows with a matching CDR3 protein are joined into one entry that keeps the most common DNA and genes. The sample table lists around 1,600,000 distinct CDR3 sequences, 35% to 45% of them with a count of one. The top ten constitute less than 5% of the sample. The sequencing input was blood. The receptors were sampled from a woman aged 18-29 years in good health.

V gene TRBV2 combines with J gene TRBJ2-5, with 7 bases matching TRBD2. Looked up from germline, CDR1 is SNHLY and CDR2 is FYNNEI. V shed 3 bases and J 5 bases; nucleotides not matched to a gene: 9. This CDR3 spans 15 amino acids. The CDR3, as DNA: TGTGCCAGCAGTGAGGGCGGGAGTCGGCGGGAGACCCAGTACTTC. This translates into CASSEGGSRRETQYF.

CDR3 in DNA: TGTGCCATCAGAGAGGCGGGGAACTACAATGAGCAGTTCTTC. Translating gives CAIREAGNYNEQFF. The chain couples TRBV10-3 to TRBJ2-1; possibly TRBD2 for D (6 bases). This CDR3 comprises 14 residues. V dropped 6 bases and J dropped 3 bases, with 12 bases sitting between them. The germline gives CDR1 ENHRY, CDR2 SYGVKD.

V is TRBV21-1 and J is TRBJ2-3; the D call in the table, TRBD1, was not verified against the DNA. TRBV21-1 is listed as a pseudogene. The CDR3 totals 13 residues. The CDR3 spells CASTPGRPDTQYF. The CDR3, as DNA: TGTGCCAGCACTCCGGGCCGCCCGGATACGCAGTATTTT.

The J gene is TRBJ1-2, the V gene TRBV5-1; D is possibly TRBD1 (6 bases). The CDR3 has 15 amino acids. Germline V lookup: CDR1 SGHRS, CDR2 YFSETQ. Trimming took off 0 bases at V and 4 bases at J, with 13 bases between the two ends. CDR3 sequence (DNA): TGCGCCAGCAGCTTGGTTCAGGGGTCAGTCTATGGCTACACCTTC. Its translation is CASSLVQGSVYGYTF.

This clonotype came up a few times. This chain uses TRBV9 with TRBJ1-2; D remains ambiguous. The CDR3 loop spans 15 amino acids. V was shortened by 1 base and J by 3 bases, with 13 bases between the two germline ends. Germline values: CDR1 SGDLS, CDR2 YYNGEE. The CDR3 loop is CASSVSFREDYGYTF. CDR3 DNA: TGTGCCAGCAGCGTATCTTTCCGGGAAGACTATGGCTACACCTTC.